The 4 T cell receptor beta chains below come from one sample, sequenced in a study of identical twins. TCRdb analysed the 5' RACE reads with MiXCR anew, one entry per CDR3 protein. Of around 250,000 distinct CDR3 sequences in the sample, roughly 12% were seen once. The sample was also linked to a second study, of yellow fever vaccine responses in identical twins.

Sequenced material: memory (CD45RO+) T cells sorted from blood. These receptors all come from a woman under 30 in good health.

This clonotype was detected ten times or more. The gene calls are TRBV27 and TRBJ2-7; TRBD1 agrees at 10 bases. V trimming: 5 bases; J trimming: 2 bases; junction bases outside the gene matches: 9. CDR3 length equals 16 residues. Germline V CDR1 and CDR2: MNHEY, SMNVEV (reference sequence). CDR3 sequence reads: CASSPRGGQGTYEQYF. The CDR3 coding sequence is TGTGCCAGCAGTCCGCGTGGGGGACAGGGGACCTACGAGCAGTACTTC.

V gene TRBV10-3 combines with J gene TRBJ2-3; D is uncertain. Deletions cut 4 bases from V and 2 bases from J, with 4 bases between. This CDR3 has 12 residues. Germline CDR1 ENHRY, CDR2 SYGVKD. The DNA of the CDR3 is TGTGCCATCAGTGGTTCCACAGATACGCAGTATTTT. This codes for CAISGSTDTQYF.

The gene calls are TRBV20-1 and TRBJ2-3; no definite D call. CDR1 is DFQATT, CDR2 SNEGSKA, per germline (reference sequence). V was cut by 2 bases and J by 1 base, with 7 bases left in between. CDR3 length: 13 amino acids. CDR3 loop: CSARLHGTDTQYF. CDR3 nucleotides: TGCAGTGCTAGACTACACGGCACAGATACGCAGTATTTT.

The J gene is TRBJ2-5, the V gene TRBV4-2, with 15 bases aligning to TRBD2. Germline CDR1 LGHNA, CDR2 YNFKEQ. Trimming at V came to 2 bases and at J to 5 bases, leaving 3 bases not matched to a gene. This CDR3 is 16 amino acids long. As DNA, the CDR3 is TGTGCCAGCAGCCAAATAGGGACTAGCGGGAGGGAGACCCAGTACTTC. Amino acid sequence: CASSQIGTSGRETQYF.